This T cell receptor beta chain was sequenced during a study of metastatic and nonmetastatic thyroid tumors. Germline CDR1 reads MNHNS; CDR2 reads SASEGT. Trimming pared 1 base from V and 0 bases from J, leaving 7 bases between. The CDR3 length is 14 residues. This clone is medium-sized. Its matching antigen is unknown. Study findings and constraints: When malignant thyroid tumors were compared with benign nodules, TCR beta diversity was reportedly significantly higher in the malignant tumors. This held in both blood and tumor samples.

Nobody among the patients had been given any treatment before thyroid surgery. MiXCR re-clonotyped the PCR reads for TCRdb. The sample has over 8,500 clones, 9.5% to 15% seen once. The chain couples TRBV6-1 to TRBJ2-7, with D possibly being TRBD1 (5 bases). Input material: blood. The receptor was isolated from a female donor with papillary thyroid cancer or a benign thyroid nodule (not recorded which). Some clones in this sample may be carry-over from other donors' samples. As DNA, the CDR3 is TGTGCCAGCAGTGAAGGACAGAGCTCCTACGAGCAGTACTTC. Its protein product is CASSEGQSSYEQYF.